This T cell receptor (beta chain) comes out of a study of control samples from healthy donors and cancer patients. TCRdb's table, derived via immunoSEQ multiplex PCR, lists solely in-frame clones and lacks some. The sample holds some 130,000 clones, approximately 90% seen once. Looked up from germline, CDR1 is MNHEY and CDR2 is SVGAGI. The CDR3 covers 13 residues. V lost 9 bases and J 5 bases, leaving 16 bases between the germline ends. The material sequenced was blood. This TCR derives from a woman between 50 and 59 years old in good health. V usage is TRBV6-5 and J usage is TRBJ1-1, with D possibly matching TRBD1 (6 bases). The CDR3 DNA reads TGTGCCAGTTGCCGGGGGCGTTGGACTGAAGCTTTCTTT. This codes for CASCRGRWTEAFF.